These 29 T cell receptor beta chains originate from one sample sequenced in a study of T-cell reconstitution after alpha-beta-depleted transplantation in children. Using unique molecular identifiers, the investigators prepared the TCRbeta library. MiXCR, run by TCRdb on the PCR reads, gives a single entry per CDR3 protein. This sample yields hundreds of thousands of distinct CDR3 sequences, of which 15% to 20% are seen a single time; under 30% belongs to the top ten. Sequenced here: PBMCs, mostly from graft donor cells, sampled 360 days after TCRalphabeta/CD19-depleted stem cell transplant. The receptors here all came from a boy under two years old who had a stem cell transplant for Wiskott-Aldrich syndrome, so the T cells may come from the graft donor.

This clonotype is a singleton in its sample. The J gene is TRBJ2-3, the V gene TRBV29-1; D gene unclear. V shed 7 bases and J shed 5 bases, with 16 bases lying between them. Germline assignment: CDR1 SQVTM and CDR2 ANQGSEA. CDR3 size: 13 residues. The chain's CDR3 is CSGDTGRRDTQYF. The CDR3, as DNA: TGCAGCGGCGATACCGGGCGCCGAGATACGCAGTATTTT.

This chain connects TRBV15 to TRBJ2-7, with D possibly called TRBD1 or TRBD2 (5 bases each). V was cut by 0 bases and J by 2 bases, with 14 bases left in between. From germline, CDR1 is LNHNV and CDR2 YYDKDF (reference sequence). The CDR3 consists of 16 residues. CDR3 DNA sequence: TGTGCCACCAGCAGAGAACCCCGGGACGGCGCCTACGAGCAGTACTTC. Encoded protein: CATSREPRDGAYEQYF. Based on the CDR3 plus reference TRBV15 and TRBJ2-7, the full variable domain is DAMVIQNPRYQVTQFGKPVTLSCSQTLNHNVMYWYQQKSSQAPKLLFHYYDKDFNNEADTPDNFQSRRPNTSFCFLDIRSPGLGDTAMYLCATSREPRDGAYEQYFGPGTRLTVT.

The V call is TRBV28, the J call TRBJ2-3; perhaps TRBD1 as D (5 bases). Germline V CDR1 and CDR2: MDHEN, SYDVKM. This CDR3 is built from 15 residues. V lost 2 bases and J 2 bases, leaving 11 bases between the germline ends. CDR3 bases: TGTGCCAGCAGTTTAGACAGATCGTTCACAGATACGCAGTATTTT. Protein product: CASSLDRSFTDTQYF.

The rearrangement uses TRBV21-1 and TRBJ1-4; TRBD1, the table's D call, lacks a check against the DNA. TRBV21-1 is flagged as a pseudogene. There are 14 residues in the CDR3. The CDR3 sequence is CASSTRQGCEKLFF. The DNA for the CDR3 is TGTGCCAGCAGCACACGACAGGGTTGTGAAAAACTGTTTTTT.

V and J are TRBV7-8 and TRBJ2-5; possible D gene TRBD1, 6 bases. Trimming shortened V by 6 bases and J by 4 bases, and 12 bases separated the two germline ends. The CDR3 spans 13 residues. CDR1 SGHVS and CDR2 FQNEAQ come from the germline V gene. The CDR3 region has the DNA TGTGCCAGCAGGGTGCGAGGGGGAGAGACCCAGTACTTC. Its translation: CASRVRGGETQYF.

This clonotype showed up many times. One end of the junction does not line up with germline, which may come from a read error. V is TRBV12-3 or TRBV12-4 and J is TRBJ2-5; D ambiguous. The length of the CDR3 is 12 residues. CDR3 residues: CASSLVEETQYF. The CDR3 DNA reads TGTGCCAGCAGCTTAGTTGAAGAGACCCAGTACTTC.

The genes are TRBV29-1 and TRBJ1-5; D may be TRBD1 (6 bases). The germline V gene encodes CDR1 SQVTM and CDR2 ANQGSEA. This CDR3 contains 14 residues. Between the trimmed V and J ends, which lost 0 bases and 5 bases, there was a span of 11 bases. CDR3 amino acids: CSVEEQGGYQPQHF. The CDR3 DNA reads TGCAGCGTTGAAGAACAGGGAGGGTATCAGCCCCAGCATTTT. The complete variable domain, with remaining parts taken from reference TRBV29-1 and TRBJ1-5, reads SAVISQKPSRDICQRGTSLTIQCQVDSQVTMMFWYRQQPGQSLTLIATANQGSEATYESGFVIDKFPISRPNLTFSTLTVSNMSPEDSSIYLCSVEEQGGYQPQHFGDGTRLSIL.

This clonotype appeared many times. The chain employs TRBV12-3 or TRBV12-4 and TRBJ2-5; D is tentatively TRBD1 or TRBD2 (6 bases each). CDR3 size: 14 residues. The ends were cut back, 4 bases at V and 5 bases at J, with 14 bases in the middle. Written as DNA, the CDR3 is TGTGCCAGCAGTTCGACCCGGGGGCGGGAGACCCAGTACTTC. This sequence encodes CASSSTRGRETQYF.

The chain links TRBV5-1 to TRBJ2-1, with 8 bases that match TRBD2. The J segment lost 5 bases and the V segment lost 4 bases, leaving 11 bases of the junction unmatched. The CDR3 loop spans 16 amino acids. Germline CDR1 is SGHRS and CDR2 is YFSETQ. The CDR3 nucleotides are TGCGCCAGCAGCCGTACGGGCGGGAGGCCCGACAATGAGCAGTTCTTC. Translating gives CASSRTGGRPDNEQFF.

In this sample, this clonotype turned up a few times. The chain carries TRBV28 and TRBJ2-7; 8 bases fit TRBD2. The CDR3 loop spans 16 amino acids. The junction had 5 bases not matched to a gene; V was cut back by 1 base and J by 0 bases. Germline loops: CDR1 MDHEN, CDR2 SYDVKM. The CDR3 loop reads CASSLLGGGSSYEQYF. As DNA, the CDR3 is TGTGCCAGCAGTTTATTAGGCGGGGGGAGCTCCTACGAGCAGTACTTC.

V usage is TRBV6-4 and J usage is TRBJ2-1, with 11 bases that match TRBD2. The CDR3 length is 16 residues. Germline V gene lookup returns CDR1 MRHNA and CDR2 SNTAGT. V gave up 4 bases and J gave up 0 bases; unmatched junction bases: 2. The CDR3 spells CASSVLAGASYNEQFF. In nucleotides, the CDR3 is TGTGCCAGCAGTGTACTAGCGGGAGCCTCCTACAATGAGCAGTTCTTC.

The chain uses TRBV3-1 and TRBJ2-7; D possibly corresponds to TRBD2 (5 bases). The CDR3 covers 15 residues. Per the germline V gene, CDR1 is LGHDT and CDR2 is YNNKEL (reference sequence). V was clipped by 0 bases and J by 6 bases, with 15 bases between them. The chain's CDR3 is CASSQDLATRGEQYF. CDR3 bases: TGTGCCAGCAGCCAAGATTTAGCGACGAGAGGCGAGCAGTACTTC.

This rearrangement joins TRBV12-3 or TRBV12-4 to TRBJ2-7; D gene uncertain. V was clipped by 3 bases and J by 3 bases, with 9 bases between them. This CDR3 has 13 amino acids. This chain's CDR3 is CASSFRPIYEQYF. CDR3 coding DNA: TGTGCCAGCAGTTTTCGTCCCATCTACGAGCAGTACTTC.

This clonotype was seen a few times. CDR3 residues: CASSRRPQAEAFF. The CDR3 bases are TGTGCCAGCAGCCGAAGGCCCCAGGCTGAAGCTTTCTTT. The chain links TRBV12-3 or TRBV12-4 to TRBJ1-1, with D unclear. V was shortened by 6 bases and J by 6 bases, with 14 bases between the two germline ends. The CDR3 consists of 13 residues.

J is TRBJ2-5 and V is TRBV12-3 or TRBV12-4, with 9 bases identical to TRBD1. Trimming took 3 bases from V and 7 from J; bases not matched to a gene: 9. This CDR3 has 15 amino acids. CDR3 protein: CASSFPDRGRGTQYF. DNA of the CDR3: TGTGCCAGCAGTTTTCCGGACAGGGGACGAGGGACCCAGTACTTC.

V gene TRBV11-1 combines with J gene TRBJ2-1; 12 bases are shared with TRBD2. With V trimmed by 3 bases and J by 0 bases, 9 bases remained unmatched. Germline V lookup: CDR1 SGHAT, CDR2 FQDESV (reference sequence). CDR3 length equals 19 residues. The CDR3 region has the DNA TGTGCCAGCAGCTTTTCCCCACTAGCGGGAGGACACTCCTACAATGAGCAGTTCTTC. Protein sequence: CASSFSPLAGGHSYNEQFF. The full variable domain, with the rest looked up from reference TRBV11-1 and TRBJ2-1, is EAEVAQSPRYKITEKSQAVAFWCDPISGHATLYWYRQILGQGPELLVQFQDESVVDDSQLPKDRFSAERLKGVDSTLKIQPAELGDSAMYLCASSFSPLAGGHSYNEQFFGPGTRLTVL.

There are a few counts of this clonotype. The chain carries TRBV12-3 or TRBV12-4 and TRBJ2-5; D not certain. This CDR3 has 16 amino acids. V gave up 2 bases and J gave up 1 base, with 14 bases separating them. The CDR3 here is CASSLSSFRVQETQYF. The CDR3 nucleotides are TGTGCCAGCAGTTTAAGTTCCTTTCGGGTCCAAGAGACCCAGTACTTC.

This chain links TRBV5-1 with TRBJ2-6, with no clear D. Germline V lookup: CDR1 SGHRS, CDR2 YFSETQ. The CDR3 sequence is 14 residues long. The V and J ends lost 6 bases and 0 bases respectively, with 7 bases between them. The CDR3 here is CASMEFSGANVLTF. CDR3 coding DNA: TGCGCCAGCATGGAGTTCTCTGGGGCCAACGTCCTGACTTTC.

The gene calls are TRBV6-2 or TRBV6-3 and TRBJ2-1; 7 nucleotides match TRBD1. V trimming: 5 bases; J trimming: 3 bases; junction bases outside the gene matches: 10. The CDR3 length is 16 residues. From germline, CDR1 is MNHEY and CDR2 SVGEGT. CDR3 amino acids: CASSIRPGQNYNEQFF. The CDR3, as DNA: TGTGCCAGCAGTATAAGACCGGGACAGAACTACAATGAGCAGTTCTTC.

The table lists this clonotype with a few counts. The chain couples TRBV5-1 to TRBJ2-2; D may match TRBD1 or TRBD2 (6 bases each). Germline assignment: CDR1 SGHRS and CDR2 YFSETQ. The CDR3 loop spans 16 amino acids. Trimming left V 0 bases short and J 4 bases short, with 13 bases between. CDR3 protein: CASSLESRGGTGELFF. As DNA, the CDR3 is TGCGCCAGCAGCTTGGAATCCAGGGGAGGCACCGGGGAGCTGTTTTTT.

V gene TRBV4-1 combines with J gene TRBJ2-3, with D unclear. Per the germline V gene, CDR1 is MGHRA and CDR2 is YSYEKL. The CDR3 runs to 15 residues. With 8 bases removed from V and 2 bases from J, the gap between germline ends came to 17 bases. This chain's CDR3 is CASGRKGSYTDTQYF. The CDR3 DNA reads as TGCGCCAGCGGGCGGAAGGGTTCCTACACAGATACGCAGTATTTT.

This clonotype was recorded a few times. The rearrangement links TRBV5-6 to TRBJ1-5; TRBD1 might be the D (5 bases). V lost 0 bases and J 0 bases, leaving 7 bases between the germline ends. Germline V CDR1 and CDR2: SGHDT, YYEEEE. The CDR3 loop spans 15 amino acids. As DNA, the CDR3 is TGTGCCAGCAGCTTGGCCGGGGGTAGCAATCAGCCCCAGCATTTT. Residues: CASSLAGGSNQPQHF. Full variable domain (rest looked up from reference TRBV5-6 and TRBJ1-5): DAGVTQSPTHLIKTRGQQVTLRCSPKSGHDTVSWYQQALGQGPQFIFQYYEEEERQRGNFPDRFSGHQFPNYSSELNVNALLLGDSALYLCASSLAGGSNQPQHFGDGTRLSIL.

This clonotype has a count of ten or more. DNA of the CDR3: TGTGCCAGCCAAGGACTAGCGGTTTACAATGAGCAGTTCTTC. Encoded protein: CASQGLAVYNEQFF. The chain employs TRBV12-3 or TRBV12-4 and TRBJ2-1, with TRBD2 matching 10 bases. Trimming at V came to 8 bases and at J to 4 bases, leaving 5 bases not matched to a gene. CDR3 length equals 14 residues.

V usage is TRBV4-2 and J usage is TRBJ2-7, with 8 bases aligning to TRBD2. The junction had 10 bases not matched to a gene; V was cut back by 5 bases and J by 1 base. The CDR3 loop spans 16 amino acids. Germline lookup yields CDR1 LGHNA and CDR2 YNFKEQ. The CDR3 bases are TGTGCCAGCAGCGCTTCGGGGACTAGGCGTTCCTACGAGCAGTACTTC. Translation: CASSASGTRRSYEQYF.

This chain connects TRBV20-1 to TRBJ2-4; TRBD1 matches 12 bases. The CDR3 is made up of 17 amino acids. CDR1 is DFQATT, CDR2 SNEGSKA, per germline (reference sequence). The ends lost 4 bases at V and 2 bases at J; junction bases unmatched: 9. In DNA, the CDR3 is TGCAGTGCTACCTTCTGGGACAGGGGGCAACCCAAAAACATTCAGTACTTC. Its translation: CSATFWDRGQPKNIQYF.

In its sample, this clonotype was seen a few times. The rearrangement uses TRBV20-1 and TRBJ2-5, with 7 bases matching TRBD2. CDR3 length: 12 residues. The V segment lost 0 bases and the J segment 5 bases; nucleotides outside the gene matches: 0. CDR1 is DFQATT and CDR2 is SNEGSKA in the germline V gene (reference sequence). CDR3 sequence reads: CSAREGGETQYF. The CDR3 DNA follows: TGCAGTGCTAGAGAGGGGGGGGAGACCCAGTACTTC.

There are a few counts of this clonotype. V is TRBV6-1 and J is TRBJ1-4; TRBD1 matches at 9 bases. The germline V gene encodes CDR1 MNHNS and CDR2 SASEGT. V lost 5 bases, J lost 11 bases, and 15 bases stayed unmatched. The CDR3 loop spans 16 amino acids. DNA of the CDR3: TGTGCCAGCAGTCGCGAGAACAGGGGGCTAGGGATTAAACTGTTTTTT. Translating it yields CASSRENRGLGIKLFF.

The CDR3 DNA sequence: TGTGCCAGCAGTACAGACTCCTGGGACAGTACACCGAGCGGGGAGCTGTTTTTT. Translation: CASSTDSWDSTPSGELFF. The rearrangement uses TRBV12-3 or TRBV12-4 and TRBJ2-2; 7 bases are shared with TRBD1. The CDR3 has 18 residues. V dropped 5 bases and J dropped 7; count of bases not matched to a gene: 19.

This clonotype was seen more than once but under ten times. This sequence joins TRBV24-1 and TRBJ2-5, with D perhaps assigned TRBD1 or TRBD2 (5 bases each). V lost 1 base and J 7 bases, leaving 12 bases between the germline ends. This CDR3 is built from 14 residues. Per the germline V gene, CDR1 is KGHDR and CDR2 is SFDVKD. This chain's CDR3 is CATSDFTGAGTQYF. The CDR3 bases are TGTGCCACCAGTGATTTTACCGGGGCTGGGACCCAGTACTTC.